A selection of T cell receptor beta chains follows, all from one sample in a study of cytomegalovirus exposure and HLA in healthy donors. The protocol was immunoSEQ multiplex PCR, while the TCRdb copy is restricted to in-frame clones and leaves out a portion. The sample lists 150,000 to 200,000 clones; around 83% were seen once. The sample taken for sequencing was PBMCs. These receptors came from a man aged 50-60 years in good health and CMV-seropositive. CDR3s include the opening cysteine and the closing phenylalanine or tryptophan. Fields, in order: V gene, CDR3 protein.

V: TRBV5-6
CDR3: CASSLEQGIGEQYF

V: TRBV9
CDR3: CASSVKGAGSPLHF

V: TRBV7-9
CDR3: CASSSSGGALRDEQFF

V: TRBV29-1
CDR3: CSVGVSGGAHEQYF

V: TRBV19
CDR3: CASSPRGTGFAGELFF

V: TRBV10-3
CDR3: CAISESGWGQNYGYTF

V: TRBV18
CDR3: CASSPPGLAGSYEQYF

V: TRBV5-1
CDR3: CASSLQVASTIYF

V: TRBV6-1
CDR3: CASRAGTGRDQPQHF

V: TRBV6-5
CDR3: CASRKGQGATRGYTF

V: TRBV9
CDR3: CASSVGADLNTEAFF

V: TRBV7-9
CDR3: CASSPSGGGSDQETQYF

V: TRBV5-1
CDR3: CASSLEVRLAGGLEQFF

V: TRBV30
CDR3: CAWGRGSGLYNEQFF

V: TRBV14
CDR3: CASSQDLPGMGNTIYF

V: TRBV21-1
CDR3: CASSPLGGQGATENTEAFF

V: TRBV6-5
CDR3: CASSFRGETQYF

V: TRBV7-2
CDR3: CASARTSGTYNEQFF

V: TRBV4-1
CDR3: CASSLLREGNTEAFF

V: TRBV27
CDR3: CASSFGGKQTQYF

V: TRBV6-4
CDR3: CASSVIAGVNNEQFF

V: TRBV5-1
CDR3: CASSLAYMNTEAFF

V: TRBV29-1
CDR3: CSVEGQSIYGYTF

V: TRBV9
CDR3: CASSVVPNRVLEQFF

V: TRBV6-1
CDR3: CASSSDIDSPLHF

V: TRBV10-2
CDR3: CASSSMGGVTDTQYF

V: TRBV9
CDR3: CASSVSLDRTETQYF

V: TRBV30
CDR3: CAWLDRGDTEAFF

V: TRBV5-1
CDR3: CASSGGTGVFYGYTF

V: TRBV7-6
CDR3: CASSLGGLSNQPQHF

V: TRBV6-1
CDR3: CASSEQGASNYGYTF

V: TRBV6-5
CDR3: CASSLMGQGVHEQYF

V: TRBV9
CDR3: CASSLEGATGELFF

V: TRBV7-9
CDR3: CATHSEREPSGTGELFF

V: TRBV27
CDR3: CASRQRSGGAEQYF

V: TRBV7-3
CDR3: CASSSYSGTEAFF

V: TRBV29-1
CDR3: CSVAGRGDTEAFF

V: TRBV18
CDR3: CASSRGRTDNTGELFF

V: TRBV7-3
CDR3: CASSLNQGYTGELFF